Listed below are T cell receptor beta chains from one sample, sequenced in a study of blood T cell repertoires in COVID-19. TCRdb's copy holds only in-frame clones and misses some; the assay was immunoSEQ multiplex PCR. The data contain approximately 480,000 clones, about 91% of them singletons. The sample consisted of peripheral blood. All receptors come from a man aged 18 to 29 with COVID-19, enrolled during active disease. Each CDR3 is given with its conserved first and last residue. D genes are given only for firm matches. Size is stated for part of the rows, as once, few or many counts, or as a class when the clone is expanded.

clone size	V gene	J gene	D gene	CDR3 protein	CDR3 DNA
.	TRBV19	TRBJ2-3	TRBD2	CASRVTSGADTQYF	TGTGCCAGTAGGGTAACTAGCGGAGCGGATACGCAGTATTTT
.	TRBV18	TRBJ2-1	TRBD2	CASSPPLAASYNEQFF	TGTGCCAGCTCACCACCGCTAGCGGCCTCCTACAATGAGCAGTTCTTC
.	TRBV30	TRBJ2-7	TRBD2	CAWDRGTSGIYEQYF	TGTGCCTGGGACCGCGGGACTAGCGGGATCTACGAGCAGTACTTC
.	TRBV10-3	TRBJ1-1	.	CAISESNRVNTEAFF	TGTGCCATCAGTGAGTCGAACAGGGTGAACACTGAAGCTTTCTTT
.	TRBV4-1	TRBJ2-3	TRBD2	CASSRPSRAGGTDTQYF	TGCGCCAGCAGCCGCCCAAGTCGGGCGGGGGGCACAGATACGCAGTATTTT
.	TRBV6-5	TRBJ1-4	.	CASRPHRNEKLFF	TGTGCCAGCAGACCACACAGGAATGAAAAACTGTTTTTT
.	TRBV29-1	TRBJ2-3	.	CSVEGASGTDTQYF	TGCAGCGTTGAAGGCGCTAGCGGCACAGATACGCAGTATTTT
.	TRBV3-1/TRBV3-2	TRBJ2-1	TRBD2	CASSQTSGSFNEQFF	TGTGCCAGCAGCCAGACTAGCGGGAGTTTCAATGAGCAGTTCTTC
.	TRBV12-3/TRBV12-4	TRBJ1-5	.	CASSFSYQPQHF	TGTGCCAGCAGTTTCAGTTATCAGCCCCAGCATTTT
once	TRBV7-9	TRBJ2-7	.	CASSLWGDEQYF	TGTGCCAGCAGTTTGTGGGGGGACGAGCAGTACTTC
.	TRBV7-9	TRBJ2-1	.	CASSGEDEQFF	TGTGCCAGCAGCGGGGAGGATGAGCAGTTCTTC
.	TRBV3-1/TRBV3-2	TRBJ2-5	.	CASSHKGRQETQYF	TGTGCCAGCAGCCATAAGGGGCGCCAAGAGACCCAGTACTTC
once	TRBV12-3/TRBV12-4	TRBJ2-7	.	CASSWRKEQYF	TGTGCCAGCAGTTGGAGGAAAGAGCAGTACTTC
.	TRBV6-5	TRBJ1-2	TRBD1	CASSSGQGPYGYTF	TGTGCCAGCAGTTCGGGACAGGGCCCCTATGGCTACACCTTC
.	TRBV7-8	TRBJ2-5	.	CASSGGGQTQYF	TGTGCCAGCAGCGGGGGGGGGCAGACCCAGTACTTC
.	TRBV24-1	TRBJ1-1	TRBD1	CATSEPDRGEAFF	TGTGCCACCAGTGAACCTGACAGGGGTGAAGCTTTCTTT
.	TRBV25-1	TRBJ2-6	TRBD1	CASGGDGTGGPGANVLTF	TGTGCCAGCGGGGGAGACGGGACAGGGGGCCCTGGGGCCAACGTCCTGACTTTC
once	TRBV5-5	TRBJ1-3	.	CASSLREDNGNTIYF	TGTGCCAGCAGCTTGAGAGAGGACAATGGAAACACCATATATTTT
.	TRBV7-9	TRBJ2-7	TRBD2	CASSMGLAGEEGYEQYF	TGTGCCAGCAGCATGGGACTAGCGGGAGAGGAGGGCTACGAGCAGTACTTC
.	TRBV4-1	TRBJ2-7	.	CASSQLSEGVYEQYF	TGCGCCAGCAGCCAGCTCTCCGAGGGGGTATACGAGCAGTACTTC
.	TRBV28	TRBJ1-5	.	CASSLGGDGNQPQHF	TGTGCCAGCAGTCTCGGAGGGGATGGCAATCAGCCCCAGCATTTT
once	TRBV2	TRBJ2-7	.	CASVQQGYEQYF	TGTGCCAGCGTTCAGCAGGGATACGAGCAGTACTTC
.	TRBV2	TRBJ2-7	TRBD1	CASRDRGTEQYF	TGTGCCAGCAGGGACAGGGGGACCGAGCAGTACTTC
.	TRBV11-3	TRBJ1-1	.	CASSRQRNTEAFF	TGTGCCAGCAGCAGACAACGGAACACTGAAGCTTTCTTT
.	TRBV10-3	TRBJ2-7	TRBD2	CAISGEGGSYEQYF	TGTGCCATCAGTGGGGAGGGCGGGTCCTACGAGCAGTACTTC
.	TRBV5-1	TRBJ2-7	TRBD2	CASSYQHERGDTYEQYF	TGCGCCAGCAGCTACCAACACGAGCGGGGGGATACCTACGAGCAGTACTTC
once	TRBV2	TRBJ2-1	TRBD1	CASRRTGANEQFF	TGTGCCAGCAGGAGGACAGGGGCCAATGAGCAGTTCTTC
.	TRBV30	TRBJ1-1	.	CAWRDSLLEAFF	TGTGCCTGGAGGGACAGCCTACTTGAAGCTTTCTTT
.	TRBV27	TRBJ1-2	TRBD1	CASSPTSGGANYGYTF	TGTGCCAGCAGTCCAACGTCAGGGGGCGCAAACTATGGCTACACCTTC
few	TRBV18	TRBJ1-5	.	CASTTAQGNQPQHF	TGTGCCAGCACCACGGCGCAGGGAAATCAGCCCCAGCATTTT
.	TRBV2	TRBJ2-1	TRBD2	CASSRTSGIGSYNEQFF	TGTGCCAGCAGCAGGACTAGCGGGATAGGGTCCTACAATGAGCAGTTCTTC
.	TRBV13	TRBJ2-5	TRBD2	CASSLWSGGGRETQYF	TGTGCCAGCAGCTTATGGAGCGGGGGGGGGCGAGAGACCCAGTACTTC
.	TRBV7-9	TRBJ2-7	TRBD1	CASSGRDRTYEQYF	TGTGCCAGCAGCGGCCGGGACAGGACCTACGAGCAGTACTTC
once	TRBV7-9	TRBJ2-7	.	CASAIIQPGAYEQYF	TGTGCCAGCGCGATCATACAGCCAGGGGCCTACGAGCAGTACTTC
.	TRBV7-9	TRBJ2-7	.	CASSFIREQYF	TGTGCCAGCAGCTTCATCAGGGAGCAGTACTTC
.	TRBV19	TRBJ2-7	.	CASSISGNEQYF	TGTGCCAGTAGTATTTCAGGGAACGAGCAGTACTTC
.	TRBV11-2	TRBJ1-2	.	CASSLDFAGNYGYTF	TGTGCCAGCAGCTTAGATTTCGCAGGCAACTATGGCTACACCTTC
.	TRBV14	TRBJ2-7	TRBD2	CASSRLSGGANEQYF	TGTGCCAGCAGCCGACTTAGCGGGGGGGCCAACGAGCAGTACTTC
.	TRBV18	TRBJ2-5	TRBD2	CASSMDSGRAETQYF	TGTGCCAGCTCAATGGATAGCGGGAGGGCGGAGACCCAGTACTTC
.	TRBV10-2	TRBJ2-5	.	CASSGTDQETQYF	TGCGCCAGCAGTGGGACAGACCAAGAGACCCAGTACTTC
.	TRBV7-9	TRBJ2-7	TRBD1	CASSSGTGNEQYF	TGTGCCAGCAGCTCGGGGACAGGCAACGAGCAGTACTTC
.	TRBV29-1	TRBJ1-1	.	CSPKFGGNTEAFF	TGCAGCCCCAAGTTCGGGGGGAACACTGAAGCTTTCTTT
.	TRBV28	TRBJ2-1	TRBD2	CASSPPPGLAGNEQFF	TGTGCCAGCAGTCCGCCCCCGGGACTAGCGGGGAATGAGCAGTTCTTC
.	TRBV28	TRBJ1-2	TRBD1	CASSFLTGDANYGYTF	TGTGCCAGCAGTTTCTTGACAGGGGACGCGAACTATGGCTACACCTTC
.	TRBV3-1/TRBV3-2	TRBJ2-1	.	CASSPRIDEQFF	TGTGCCAGCAGCCCCCGTATCGATGAGCAGTTCTTC
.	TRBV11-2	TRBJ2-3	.	CASSLVAPLTDTQYF	TGTGCCAGCAGCTTAGTTGCTCCACTTACAGATACGCAGTATTTT
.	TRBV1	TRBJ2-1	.	CTSSQNRGLNYEQFF	TGCACCAGCAGCCAAAACAGGGGGCTTAACTATGAGCAGTTCTTC
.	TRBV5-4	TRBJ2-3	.	CASSSPTGGRTDTQYF	TGTGCCAGCAGCTCCCCAACGGGGGGCCGAACAGATACGCAGTATTTT
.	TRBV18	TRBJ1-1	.	CASSSIAVMNTEAFF	TGTGCCAGCTCCTCAATCGCGGTCATGAACACTGAAGCTTTCTTT
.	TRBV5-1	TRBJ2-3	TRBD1	CASSPYRGADTQYF	TGCGCCAGCAGCCCCTACAGGGGCGCAGATACGCAGTATTTT
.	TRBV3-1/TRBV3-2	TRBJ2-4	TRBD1	CASSHLGGWGAKNIQYF	TGTGCCAGCAGCCATTTAGGGGGCTGGGGTGCCAAAAACATTCAGTACTTC
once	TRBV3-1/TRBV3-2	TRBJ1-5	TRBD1	CASSRHTTGYNQPQHF	TGTGCCAGCAGCCGCCATACGACAGGGTACAATCAGCCCCAGCATTTT
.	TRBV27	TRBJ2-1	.	CASSLSAGSREQFF	TGTGCCAGCAGTTTATCAGCGGGCTCGAGAGAGCAGTTCTTC
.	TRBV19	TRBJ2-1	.	CASSPQGSYEQFF	TGTGCCAGTAGCCCCCAGGGTAGTTATGAGCAGTTCTTC
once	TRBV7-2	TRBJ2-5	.	CASSFAETQYF	TGTGCCAGCAGCTTCGCGGAGACCCAGTACTTC
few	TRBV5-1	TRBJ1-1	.	CASSISPGNTEAFF	TGCGCCAGCAGCATCTCACCAGGTAACACTGAAGCTTTCTTT
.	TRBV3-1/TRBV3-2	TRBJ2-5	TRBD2	CASSQRLAGGGRETQYF	TGTGCCAGCAGCCAGCGACTAGCGGGAGGGGGAAGAGAGACCCAGTACTTC
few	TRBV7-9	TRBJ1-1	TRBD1	CASSRYRGLDTEAFF	TGTGCCAGCAGCCGATACAGGGGGCTGGACACTGAAGCTTTCTTT
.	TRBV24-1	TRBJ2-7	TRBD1	CATSDLGTGERSHDYEQYF	TGTGCCACCAGTGATTTGGGGACAGGTGAGCGCTCGCATGACTACGAGCAGTACTTC